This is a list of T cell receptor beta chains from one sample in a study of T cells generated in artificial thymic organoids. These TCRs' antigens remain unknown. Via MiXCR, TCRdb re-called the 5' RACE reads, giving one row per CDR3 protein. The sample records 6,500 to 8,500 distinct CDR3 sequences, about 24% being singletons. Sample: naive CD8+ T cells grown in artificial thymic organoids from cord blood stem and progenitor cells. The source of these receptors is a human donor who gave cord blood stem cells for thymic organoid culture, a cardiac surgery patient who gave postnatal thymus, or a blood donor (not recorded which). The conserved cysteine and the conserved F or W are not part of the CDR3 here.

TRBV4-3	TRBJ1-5	ASSQGQGNQPQH
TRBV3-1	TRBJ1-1	ASSRGSGGGAF
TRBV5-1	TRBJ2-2	ASSIPDDPGRFGELF
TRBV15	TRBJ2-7	ATSRGGDRSFYEQY
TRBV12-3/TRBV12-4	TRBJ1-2	ASSTANYGYT
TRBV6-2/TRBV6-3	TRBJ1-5	ASSYRNRAHQPQH
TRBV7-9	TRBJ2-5	ASSSTRAFQETQY
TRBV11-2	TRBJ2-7	ASSVDRAAYEQY
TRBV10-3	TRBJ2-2	AISKIRGSTGELF
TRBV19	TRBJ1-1	ASSLRQLNTEAF
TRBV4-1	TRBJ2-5	ASRAWDGWGETQY
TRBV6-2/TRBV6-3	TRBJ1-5	ASSSGCTWTGDDQPQH
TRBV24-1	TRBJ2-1	ATSGLATPRHNEQF
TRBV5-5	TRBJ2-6	ASSLAYTGTGANVLT
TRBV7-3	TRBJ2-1	ASSPLTGLYNEQF
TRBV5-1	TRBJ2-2	ASSSRCTGELF
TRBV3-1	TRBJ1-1	ASHNTLVAF
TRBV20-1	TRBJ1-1	SARKVNRENTEAF
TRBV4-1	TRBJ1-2	ASSQGPRCYGYT
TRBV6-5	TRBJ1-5	ASSPNPPPKAGGNQPQH
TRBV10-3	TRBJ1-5	AIRASSNQPQH
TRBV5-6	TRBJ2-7	ASRRRGHYYEQY
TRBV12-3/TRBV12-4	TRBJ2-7	ASSLARLAGGHEQY
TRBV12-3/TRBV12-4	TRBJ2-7	ASSWGFYEQY
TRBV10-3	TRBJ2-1	AIRPRLAGVDNEQF
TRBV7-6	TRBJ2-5	ASSLVPRTGRVQETQY
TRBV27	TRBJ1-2	ASSLQGALYGYT